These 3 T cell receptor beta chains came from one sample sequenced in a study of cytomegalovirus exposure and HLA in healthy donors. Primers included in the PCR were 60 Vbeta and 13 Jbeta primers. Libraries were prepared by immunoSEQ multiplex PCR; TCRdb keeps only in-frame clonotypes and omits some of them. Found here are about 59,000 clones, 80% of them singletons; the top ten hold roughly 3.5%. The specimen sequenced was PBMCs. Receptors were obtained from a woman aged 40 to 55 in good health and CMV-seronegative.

This chain's CDR3 is CASSAGVAKNIQYF. The CDR3 DNA follows: TGTGCCAGCAGCGCGGGTGTAGCCAAAAACATTCAGTACTTC. The chain employs TRBV9 and TRBJ2-4; no reliable D call. CDR1 and CDR2 (germline): SGDLS, YYNGEE. The CDR3 has 14 amino acids. Deletions cut 3 bases from V and 0 bases from J, with 7 bases between.

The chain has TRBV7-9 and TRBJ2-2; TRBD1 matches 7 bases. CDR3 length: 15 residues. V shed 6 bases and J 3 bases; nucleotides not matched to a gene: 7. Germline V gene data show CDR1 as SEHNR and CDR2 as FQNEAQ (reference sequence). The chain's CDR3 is CASRGGQADTGELFF. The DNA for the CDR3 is TGTGCCAGCAGGGGCGGACAGGCAGACACCGGGGAGCTGTTTTTT.

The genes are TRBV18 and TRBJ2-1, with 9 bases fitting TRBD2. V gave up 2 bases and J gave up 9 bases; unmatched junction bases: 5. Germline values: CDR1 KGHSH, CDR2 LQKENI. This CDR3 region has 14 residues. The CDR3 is CASSPAGGQIEQFF. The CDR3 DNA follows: TGTGCCAGCTCACCAGCGGGAGGGCAAATTGAGCAGTTCTTC. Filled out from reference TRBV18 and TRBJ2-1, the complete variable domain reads NAGVMQNPRHLVRRRGQEARLRCSPMKGHSHVYWYRQLPEEGLKFMVYLQKENIIDESGMPKERFSAEFPKEGPSILRIQQVVRGDSAAYFCASSPAGGQIEQFFGPGTRLTVL.